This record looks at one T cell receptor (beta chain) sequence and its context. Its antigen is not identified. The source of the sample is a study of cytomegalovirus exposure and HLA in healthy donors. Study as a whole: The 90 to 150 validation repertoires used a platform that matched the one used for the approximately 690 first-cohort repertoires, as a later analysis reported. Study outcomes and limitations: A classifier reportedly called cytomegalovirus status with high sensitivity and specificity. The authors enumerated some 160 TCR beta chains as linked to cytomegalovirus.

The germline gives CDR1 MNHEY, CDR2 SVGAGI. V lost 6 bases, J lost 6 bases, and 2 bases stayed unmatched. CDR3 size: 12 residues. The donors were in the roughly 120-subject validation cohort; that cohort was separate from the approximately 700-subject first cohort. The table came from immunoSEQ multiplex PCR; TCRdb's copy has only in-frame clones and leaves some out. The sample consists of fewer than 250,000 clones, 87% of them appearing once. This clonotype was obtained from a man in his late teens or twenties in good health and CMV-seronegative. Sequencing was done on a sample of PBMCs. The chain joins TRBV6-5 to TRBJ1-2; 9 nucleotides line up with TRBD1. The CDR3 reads CASRTGGDGYTF. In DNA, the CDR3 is TGTGCCAGCAGAACAGGGGGCGATGGCTACACCTTC.